The 16 T cell receptor beta chains listed next were all sequenced from one sample in a study of blood T cells in healthy people across ages. Together with a sample-barcoded 5' primer, a J-beta primer mix was included in a second PCR lasting about 7 to 12 cycles. TCRdb itself ran the 5' RACE reads through MiXCR, one entry per CDR3 protein. Found here are more than 800,000 distinct CDR3 sequences, 35% to 50% of them singletons; the top ten hold under 20%. The sequencing sample was made of blood. These receptors were taken from a woman aged 55-70 years in good health.

V is TRBV2 and J is TRBJ2-3; D call uncertain. Trimming pared 1 base from V and 4 bases from J, leaving 9 bases between. CDR3 length: 14 residues. Germline CDR1 is SNHLY and CDR2 is FYNNEI. The CDR3 coding sequence is TGTGCCAGCAGTGAAGAGGTTTTCCCAGATACGCAGTATTTT. Translating it yields CASSEEVFPDTQYF.

This clonotype was seen a few times. J is TRBJ2-5 and V is TRBV20-1; D uncertain. The assigned J gene may be wrong: the sequence end matches TRBJ2-7 better. Germline V gives CDR1 DFQATT, CDR2 SNEGSKA (reference sequence). This CDR3 spans 13 amino acids. In nucleotides, the CDR3 is TGCAGTGCTAGTCCGGGCCAAGCCCACGAGCAGTACTTC. Protein sequence: CSASPGQAHEQYF.

This chain connects TRBV20-1 to TRBJ1-1; 10 nucleotides align to TRBD1. CDR3 size: 14 residues. Germline trimming cut 6 bases from V and 4 bases from J; bases unmatched to any gene: 8. Germline values: CDR1 DFQATT, CDR2 SNEGSKA (reference sequence). The CDR3 DNA reads as TGCAGTGCGGCCGGGACAGGGGATCGCACTGAAGCTTTCTTT. Its protein product is CSAAGTGDRTEAFF.

The chain joins TRBV6-1 to TRBJ1-2; the D is unclear. Looked up from germline, CDR1 is MNHNS and CDR2 is SASEGT. The length of the CDR3 is 14 residues. Trimming cost V 7 bases and J 4 bases, with 16 bases left between them. The CDR3 DNA sequence: TGTGCCAGCACCCGGCTGGGCAGCGGCTATGGCTACACCTTC. Protein: CASTRLGSGYGYTF.

The chain recombines TRBV12-3 or TRBV12-4 with TRBJ1-4; 9 positions match TRBD1. V shed 6 bases, J shed 7 bases, and the junction held 9 bases outside the gene matches. The CDR3 sequence is 15 residues long. In DNA form, the CDR3 reads TGTGCCAGCAGAGCTACAGGGGGCTCTCTTGAAAAACTGTTTTTT. Translated, it gives CASRATGGSLEKLFF.

This chain links TRBV5-1 with TRBJ2-5; D unclear. The CDR3 is made up of 12 amino acids. Trimming shortened V by 3 bases and J by 5 bases, and 8 bases separated the two germline ends. CDR1 SGHRS and CDR2 YFSETQ come from the germline V gene. The CDR3 DNA reads as TGCGCCAGCAGCTCGGATTGGGAGACCCAGTACTTC. It specifies CASSSDWETQYF.

The CDR3 sequence: CSVPRVDTQYF. The CDR3 DNA follows: TGCAGCGTCCCCAGGGTGGATACGCAGTATTTT. The rearrangement links TRBV29-1 to TRBJ2-3; a weak D match, TRBD1 (5 bases). The CDR3 runs to 11 residues. From germline, CDR1 is SQVTM and CDR2 ANQGSEA. The ends were cut back, 6 bases at V and 6 bases at J, with 10 bases in the middle.

V is TRBV14 and J is TRBJ1-2, with D maybe TRBD1 (5 bases). Germline V CDR1 and CDR2: SGHDN, FVKESK. Trimming stripped 3 bases from V and 7 bases from J, with 12 bases between. The CDR3 is 13 amino acids. CDR3 amino acids: CASSHKLGTGYTF. The CDR3 coding sequence is TGTGCCAGCAGCCATAAACTGGGGACTGGCTACACCTTC.

This clonotype was seen ten or more times. V is TRBV28 and J is TRBJ2-5; 7 bases map to TRBD2. CDR3 length: 14 residues. CDR1 and CDR2 from the germline V gene are MDHEN and SYDVKM. Unmatched junction bases numbered 8, after V lost 8 bases and J lost 2 bases. The CDR3 region is CASRSGGGQETQYF. The CDR3 DNA sequence: TGTGCCAGCCGAAGTGGGGGGGGGCAAGAGACCCAGTACTTC.

The J gene is TRBJ2-7, the V gene TRBV19; 14 bases align to TRBD2. Germline V gives CDR1 LNHDA, CDR2 SQIVND (reference sequence). The CDR3 loop spans 14 amino acids. The junction had 2 bases not matched to a gene; V was cut back by 4 bases and J by 6 bases. CDR3 nucleotides: TGTGCCAGTAGTAGACTAGCGGGAGGGAGCGAGCAGTACTTC. It translates to CASSRLAGGSEQYF.

The chain links TRBV7-9 to TRBJ1-5; 7 positions agree with TRBD1. Germline CDR1 reads SEHNR; CDR2 reads FQNEAQ (reference sequence). This CDR3 is built from 16 residues. With 5 bases clipped from V and 0 bases from J, the junction kept 7 bases outside the gene matches. CDR3 loop: CASSRTTGDSNQPQHF. CDR3 DNA sequence: TGTGCCAGCAGCCGAACTACAGGGGATAGCAATCAGCCCCAGCATTTT. Looking up the rest from reference TRBV7-9 and TRBJ1-5 gives the full variable domain: DTGVSQNPRHKITKRGQNVTFRCDPISEHNRLYWYRQTLGQGPEFLTYFQNEAQLEKSRLLSDRFSAERPKGSFSTLEIQRTEQGDSAMYLCASSRTTGDSNQPQHFGDGTRLSIL.

CDR3 residues: CASSSTSGRHNEQFF. DNA of the CDR3: TGCGCCAGCAGCTCCACTAGCGGGAGACACAATGAGCAGTTCTTC. J is TRBJ2-1 and V is TRBV5-1, with 11 bases identical to TRBD2. The CDR3 runs to 15 residues. CDR1 is SGHRS, CDR2 YFSETQ, per germline. V was pared by 3 bases and J by 5 bases, with 4 bases of the junction left unmatched.

The rearrangement links TRBV7-4 to TRBJ2-3, with D maybe TRBD2 (5 bases). The CDR3 covers 15 residues. V shed 5 bases and J shed 3 bases, with 15 bases lying between them. Germline V gene lookup returns CDR1 SGHVT and CDR2 SQSDAQ. The CDR3 bases are TGTGCCAGCAGCACCCGGACTTGCCGTACAGATACGCAGTATTTT. It codes for CASSTRTCRTDTQYF.

A few counts support this clonotype. V and J are TRBV7-9 and TRBJ2-7; perhaps TRBD2 as D (6 bases). In germline, CDR1 is SEHNR, CDR2 FQNEAQ (reference sequence). This CDR3 contains 12 residues. Trimming removed 5 bases at V and 7 bases at J, with 12 bases between. CDR3: CASSPGGAEQYF. The CDR3 DNA reads as TGTGCCAGCAGCCCCGGCGGGGCTGAGCAGTACTTC.

This clonotype was seen only a few times. The DNA of the CDR3 is TGCGCCAGCAGCTCTTCGACCAAGACCCAGTACTTC. Protein: CASSSSTKTQYF. The rearrangement links TRBV5-1 to TRBJ2-5; D uncertain. V was cut by 3 bases and J by 6 bases, with 9 bases left in between. The CDR3 totals 12 residues. Per germline, CDR1 SGHRS and CDR2 YFSETQ.

This clonotype was observed a handful of times. This sequence joins TRBV3-1 and TRBJ2-1; D unresolved. The CDR3 covers 12 residues. Trimming shortened V by 0 bases and J by 11 bases, and 8 bases separated the two germline ends. Germline assignment: CDR1 LGHDT and CDR2 YNNKEL (reference sequence). CDR3: CASSQDQRQQFF. CDR3 coding DNA: TGTGCCAGCAGCCAAGACCAGAGGCAGCAGTTCTTC.